The rows below give T cell receptor beta chains drawn from one sample of a study of T cells after yellow fever vaccination. Using its own MiXCR run on the 5' RACE reads, TCRdb lists one record per CDR3 protein. The sample has hundreds of thousands of distinct CDR3 sequences; 4.1% are singletons. The material sequenced was PBMCs, taken 5 days after the yellow fever booster vaccination. All receptors derive from a man younger than 35 who received the YFV17D yellow fever vaccine. The CDR3 runs from the conserved cysteine through the conserved F or W. The D gene is left open where the match is weak. Some rows have no size entry. The others give once, few or many, or a class for an expanded clone.

j_call: TRBJ2-3
d_call: -
v_call: TRBV19
clone_size: -
cdr3_aa: CASIPGRGADTQYF
cdr3_nt: TGTGCCAGTATTCCCGGACGAGGGGCAGATACGCAGTATTTT

j_call: TRBJ1-1
d_call: -
v_call: TRBV6-2/TRBV6-3
clone_size: -
cdr3_aa: CASSKSTGVAEAFF
cdr3_nt: TGTGCCAGCAGTAAGTCGACGGGGGTGGCTGAAGCTTTCTTT

j_call: TRBJ2-1
d_call: -
v_call: TRBV7-9
clone_size: -
cdr3_aa: CASIKGVRLGDEQFF
cdr3_nt: TGTGCCAGCATCAAAGGTGTGCGGCTGGGGGATGAGCAGTTCTTC

j_call: TRBJ2-3
d_call: -
v_call: TRBV7-3
clone_size: few
cdr3_aa: CASSLQVHSTDTQYF
cdr3_nt: TGTGCCAGCAGCTTACAGGTCCATAGCACAGATACGCAGTATTTT

j_call: TRBJ1-6
d_call: -
v_call: TRBV7-9
clone_size: -
cdr3_aa: CASSFVGLQNSPLHF
cdr3_nt: TGTGCCAGCAGCTTCGTCGGGCTACAGAATTCACCCCTCCACTTT

j_call: TRBJ1-5
d_call: -
v_call: TRBV24-1
clone_size: many
cdr3_aa: CATSRDGSQPQHF
cdr3_nt: TGTGCCACCTCCCGAGACGGGAGTCAGCCCCAGCATTTT

j_call: TRBJ1-1
d_call: TRBD1
v_call: TRBV4-3
clone_size: -
cdr3_aa: CASSQARQGRTEAFF
cdr3_nt: TGCGCCAGCAGCCAAGCCCGACAGGGAAGGACTGAAGCTTTCTTT

j_call: TRBJ2-5
d_call: TRBD2
v_call: TRBV11-2
clone_size: -
cdr3_aa: CASSLGGGRLGTQYF
cdr3_nt: TGTGCCAGCAGCTTAGGCGGGGGGCGCCTGGGGACCCAGTACTTC

j_call: TRBJ2-5
d_call: TRBD1
v_call: TRBV7-9
clone_size: -
cdr3_aa: CASTDWTGPGDALGETQYF
cdr3_nt: TGTGCCAGCACCGATTGGACAGGACCCGGGGACGCCCTCGGAGAGACCCAGTACTTC

j_call: TRBJ2-3
d_call: TRBD1
v_call: TRBV6-2/TRBV6-3
clone_size: few
cdr3_aa: CASSRGFTDTQYF
cdr3_nt: TGTGCCAGCAGCAGGGGGTTCACAGATACGCAGTATTTT

j_call: TRBJ2-5
d_call: -
v_call: TRBV2
clone_size: -
cdr3_aa: CASSGNTQETQYF
cdr3_nt: TGTGCCAGCAGTGGAAATACGCAAGAGACCCAGTACTTC

j_call: TRBJ2-7
d_call: TRBD1
v_call: TRBV12-3/TRBV12-4
clone_size: many
cdr3_aa: CASSFSGGDEQYF
cdr3_nt: TGTGCCAGCAGTTTCTCAGGGGGAGACGAGCAGTACTTC

j_call: TRBJ1-5
d_call: -
v_call: TRBV7-2
clone_size: many
cdr3_aa: CASSLFLGGNQPQHF
cdr3_nt: TGTGCCAGCAGCTTATTCTTGGGCGGCAATCAGCCCCAGCATTTT

j_call: TRBJ1-5
d_call: -
v_call: TRBV12-3/TRBV12-4
clone_size: many
cdr3_aa: CASSSMNQPQHF
cdr3_nt: TGTGCCAGCAGTTCAATGAATCAGCCCCAGCATTTT

j_call: TRBJ1-4
d_call: -
v_call: TRBV5-1
clone_size: many
cdr3_aa: CASSLEATNEKLFF
cdr3_nt: TGCGCCAGCAGCTTGGAGGCAACTAATGAAAAACTGTTTTTT

j_call: TRBJ2-3
d_call: -
v_call: TRBV29-1
clone_size: many
cdr3_aa: CSVDKGSDTQYF
cdr3_nt: TGCAGCGTTGATAAAGGGTCAGATACGCAGTATTTT

j_call: TRBJ2-1
d_call: TRBD2
v_call: TRBV7-3
clone_size: -
cdr3_aa: CASRPKAGSYNEQFF
cdr3_nt: TGTGCCAGCAGACCGAAAGCGGGGTCCTACAATGAGCAGTTCTTC

j_call: TRBJ2-1
d_call: -
v_call: TRBV14
clone_size: few
cdr3_aa: CASSQDWGYNEQFF
cdr3_nt: TGTGCCAGCAGCCAAGATTGGGGGTACAATGAGCAGTTCTTC